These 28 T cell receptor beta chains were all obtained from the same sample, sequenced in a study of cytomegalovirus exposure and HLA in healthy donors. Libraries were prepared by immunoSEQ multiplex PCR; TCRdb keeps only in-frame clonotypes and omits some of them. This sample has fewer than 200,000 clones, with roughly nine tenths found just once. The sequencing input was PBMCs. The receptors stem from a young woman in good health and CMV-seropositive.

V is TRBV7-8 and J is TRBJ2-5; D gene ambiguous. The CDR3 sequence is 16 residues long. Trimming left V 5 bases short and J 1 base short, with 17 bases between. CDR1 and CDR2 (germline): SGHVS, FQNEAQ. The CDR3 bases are TGTGCCAGCAGCCCCGATCCCTCACAGACCCAAGAGACCCAGTACTTC. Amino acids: CASSPDPSQTQETQYF.

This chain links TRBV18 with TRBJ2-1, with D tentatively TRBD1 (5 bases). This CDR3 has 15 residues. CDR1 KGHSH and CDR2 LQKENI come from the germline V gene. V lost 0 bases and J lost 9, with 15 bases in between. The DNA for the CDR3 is TGTGCCAGCTCACCACCCCCCACAGGTGCTGGTGAGCAGTTCTTC. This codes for CASSPPPTGAGEQFF.

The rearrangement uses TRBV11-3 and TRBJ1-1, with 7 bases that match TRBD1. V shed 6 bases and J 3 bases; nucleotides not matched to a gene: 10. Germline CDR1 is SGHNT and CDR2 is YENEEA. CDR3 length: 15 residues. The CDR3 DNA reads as TGTGCCAGCAGGACAGGGCTTTTGGCGGACACTGAAGCTTTCTTT. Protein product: CASRTGLLADTEAFF.

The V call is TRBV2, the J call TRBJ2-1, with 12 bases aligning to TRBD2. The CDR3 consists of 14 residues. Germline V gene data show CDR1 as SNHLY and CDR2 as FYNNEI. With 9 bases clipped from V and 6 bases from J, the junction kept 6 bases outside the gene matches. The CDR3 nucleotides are TGTGCCAGTGCTCGGACTAGCGGGACCAATGAGCAGTTCTTC. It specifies CASARTSGTNEQFF. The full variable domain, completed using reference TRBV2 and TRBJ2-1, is EPEVTQTPSHQVTQMGQEVILRCVPISNHLYFYWYRQILGQKVEFLVSFYNNEISEKSEIFDDQFSVERPDGSNFTLKIRSTKLEDSAMYFCASARTSGTNEQFFGPGTRLTVL.

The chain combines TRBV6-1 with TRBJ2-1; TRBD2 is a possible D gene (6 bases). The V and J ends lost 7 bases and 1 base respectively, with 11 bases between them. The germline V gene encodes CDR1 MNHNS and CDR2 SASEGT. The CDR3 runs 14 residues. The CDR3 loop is CASKFAGSYNEQFF. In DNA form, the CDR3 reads TGTGCCAGCAAGTTCGCGGGATCCTACAATGAGCAGTTCTTC.

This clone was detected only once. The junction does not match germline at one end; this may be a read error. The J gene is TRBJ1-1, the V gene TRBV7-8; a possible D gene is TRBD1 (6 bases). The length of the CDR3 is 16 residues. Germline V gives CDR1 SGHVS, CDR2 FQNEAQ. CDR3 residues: CASSSTNRDENPEAFF. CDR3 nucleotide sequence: TGTGCCAGCAGCTCTACAAACAGGGACGAGAACCCTGAAGCTTTCTTT.

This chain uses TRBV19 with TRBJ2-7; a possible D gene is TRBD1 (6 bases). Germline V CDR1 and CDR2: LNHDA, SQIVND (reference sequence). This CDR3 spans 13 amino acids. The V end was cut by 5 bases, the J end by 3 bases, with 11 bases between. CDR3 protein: CASSGGQLYEQYF. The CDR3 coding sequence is TGTGCCAGTAGTGGTGGACAGCTCTACGAGCAGTACTTC.

The CDR3 spells CASSLEQGSYNEQFF. In DNA, the CDR3 is TGTGCCAGCAGCTTGGAGCAGGGCTCCTACAATGAGCAGTTCTTC. The rearrangement links TRBV5-4 to TRBJ2-1; tentatively, D is TRBD1 (5 bases). Germline V gene lookup returns CDR1 SGHNT and CDR2 YYREEE (reference sequence). The CDR3 is 15 residues long. V gave up 0 bases and J gave up 0 bases, with 7 bases separating them. The complete variable domain, with remaining parts taken from reference TRBV5-4 and TRBJ2-1, reads ETGVTQSPTHLIKTRGQQVTLRCSSQSGHNTVSWYQQALGQGPQFIFQYYREEENGRGNFPPRFSGLQFPNYSSELNVNALELDDSALYLCASSLEQGSYNEQFFGPGTRLTVL.

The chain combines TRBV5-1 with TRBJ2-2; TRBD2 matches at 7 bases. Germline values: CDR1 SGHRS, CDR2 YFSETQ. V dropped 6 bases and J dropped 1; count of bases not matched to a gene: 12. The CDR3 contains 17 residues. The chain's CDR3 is CASTSLPGEGNTGELFF. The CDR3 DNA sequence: TGCGCCAGCACCAGCCTACCCGGGGAGGGGAACACCGGGGAGCTGTTTTTT.

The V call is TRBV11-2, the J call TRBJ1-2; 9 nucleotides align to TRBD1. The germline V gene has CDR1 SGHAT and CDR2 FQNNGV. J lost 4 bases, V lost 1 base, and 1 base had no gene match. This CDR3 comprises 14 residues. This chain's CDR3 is CASSLGDRVYGYTF. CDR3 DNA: TGTGCCAGCAGCTTAGGGGACAGGGTCTATGGCTACACCTTC.

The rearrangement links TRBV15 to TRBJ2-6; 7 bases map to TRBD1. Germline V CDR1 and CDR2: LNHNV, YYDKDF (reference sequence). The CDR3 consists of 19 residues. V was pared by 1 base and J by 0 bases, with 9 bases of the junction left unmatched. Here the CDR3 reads CATSRVGPGQSSGANVLTF. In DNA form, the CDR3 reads TGTGCCACCAGCAGAGTTGGGCCGGGACAGAGCTCTGGGGCCAACGTCCTGACTTTC.

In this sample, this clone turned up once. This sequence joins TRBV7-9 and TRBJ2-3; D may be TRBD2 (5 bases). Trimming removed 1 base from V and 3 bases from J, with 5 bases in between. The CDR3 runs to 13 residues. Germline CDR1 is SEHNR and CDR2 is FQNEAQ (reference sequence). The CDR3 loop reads CASSLGETDTQYF. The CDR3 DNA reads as TGTGCCAGCAGCTTAGGGGAGACAGATACGCAGTATTTT.

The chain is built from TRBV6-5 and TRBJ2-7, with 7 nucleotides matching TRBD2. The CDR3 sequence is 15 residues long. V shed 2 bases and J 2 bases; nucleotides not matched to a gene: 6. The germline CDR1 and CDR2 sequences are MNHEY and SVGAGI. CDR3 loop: CASSYKGAGAYEQYF. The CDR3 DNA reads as TGTGCCAGCAGTTACAAAGGCGCGGGAGCCTACGAGCAGTACTTC.

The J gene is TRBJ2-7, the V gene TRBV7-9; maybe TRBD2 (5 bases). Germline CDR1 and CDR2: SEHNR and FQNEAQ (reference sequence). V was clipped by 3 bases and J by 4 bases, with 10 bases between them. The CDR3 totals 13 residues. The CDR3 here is CASSFPGLYEQYF. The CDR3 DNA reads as TGTGCCAGCAGCTTTCCGGGATTGTACGAGCAGTACTTC.

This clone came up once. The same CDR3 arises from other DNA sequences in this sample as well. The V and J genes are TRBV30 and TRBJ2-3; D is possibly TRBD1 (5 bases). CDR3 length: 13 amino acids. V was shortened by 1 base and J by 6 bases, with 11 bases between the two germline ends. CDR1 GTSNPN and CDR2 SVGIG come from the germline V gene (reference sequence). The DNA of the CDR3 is TGTGCCTGGAGTGAGGGCAGGGCGGATACGCAGTATTTT. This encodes CAWSEGRADTQYF. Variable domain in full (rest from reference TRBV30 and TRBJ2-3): SQTIHQWPATLVQPVGSPLSLECTVEGTSNPNLYWYRQAAGRGLQLLFYSVGIGQISSEVPQNLSASRPQDRQFILSSKKLLLSDSGFYLCAWSEGRADTQYFGPGTRLTVL.

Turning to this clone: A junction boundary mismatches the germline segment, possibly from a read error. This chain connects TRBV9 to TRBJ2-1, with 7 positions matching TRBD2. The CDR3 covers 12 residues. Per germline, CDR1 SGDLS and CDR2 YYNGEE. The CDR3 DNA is TGTGCCAGCAGCGTATTTGGGGGGGAGATTATCTTC. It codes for CASSVFGGEIIF.

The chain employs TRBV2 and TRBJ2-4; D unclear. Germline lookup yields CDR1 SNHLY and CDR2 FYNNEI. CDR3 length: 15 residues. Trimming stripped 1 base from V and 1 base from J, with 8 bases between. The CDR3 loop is CASSEGPRAKNIQYF. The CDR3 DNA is TGTGCCAGCAGTGAAGGCCCGCGGGCCAAAAACATTCAGTACTTC.

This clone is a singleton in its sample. The CDR3 loop reads CASSLISGGFYEQYF. CDR3 DNA: TGTGCCAGCAGCTTAATAAGCGGTGGGTTTTACGAGCAGTACTTC. The chain carries TRBV11-2 and TRBJ2-7, with D possibly matching TRBD2 (5 bases). This CDR3 is 15 amino acids long. The V gene lost 2 bases and the J gene lost 4 bases, with 15 bases spanning the gap. Germline-derived CDR1 and CDR2 are SGHAT and FQNNGV.

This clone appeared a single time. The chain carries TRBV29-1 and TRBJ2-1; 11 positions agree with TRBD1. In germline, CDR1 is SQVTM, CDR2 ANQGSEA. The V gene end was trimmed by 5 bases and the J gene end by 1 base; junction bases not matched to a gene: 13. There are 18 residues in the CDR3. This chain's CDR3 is CSVQHPGQGGLSYNEQFF. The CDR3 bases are TGCAGCGTTCAACATCCGGGACAGGGGGGCCTTTCCTACAATGAGCAGTTCTTC.

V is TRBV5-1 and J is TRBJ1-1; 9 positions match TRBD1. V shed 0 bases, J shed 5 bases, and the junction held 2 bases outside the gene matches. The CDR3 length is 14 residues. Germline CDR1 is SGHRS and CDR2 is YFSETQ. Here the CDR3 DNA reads TGCGCCAGCAGCTTGGAGACAGGGGGAACTGAAGCTTTCTTT. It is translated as CASSLETGGTEAFF.

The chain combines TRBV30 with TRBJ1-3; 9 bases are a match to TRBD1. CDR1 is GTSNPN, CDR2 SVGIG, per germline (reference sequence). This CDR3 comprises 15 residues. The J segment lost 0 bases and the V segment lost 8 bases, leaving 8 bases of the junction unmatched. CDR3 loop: CASGTGPFSGNTIYF. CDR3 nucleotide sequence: TGTGCCAGCGGGACAGGGCCTTTCTCTGGAAACACCATATATTTT.

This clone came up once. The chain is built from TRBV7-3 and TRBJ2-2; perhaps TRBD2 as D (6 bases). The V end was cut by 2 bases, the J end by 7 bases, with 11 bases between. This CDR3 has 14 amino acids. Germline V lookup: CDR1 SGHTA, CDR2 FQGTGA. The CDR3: CASSLEGSGGELFF. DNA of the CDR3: TGTGCCAGCAGCTTAGAAGGTAGCGGCGGGGAGCTGTTTTTT.

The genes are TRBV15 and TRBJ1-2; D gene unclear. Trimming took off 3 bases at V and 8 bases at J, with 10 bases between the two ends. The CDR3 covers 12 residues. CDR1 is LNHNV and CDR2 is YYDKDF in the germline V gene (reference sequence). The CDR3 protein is CATSSRVGGYTF. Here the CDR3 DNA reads TGTGCCACCAGCAGTCGGGTAGGAGGCTACACCTTC.

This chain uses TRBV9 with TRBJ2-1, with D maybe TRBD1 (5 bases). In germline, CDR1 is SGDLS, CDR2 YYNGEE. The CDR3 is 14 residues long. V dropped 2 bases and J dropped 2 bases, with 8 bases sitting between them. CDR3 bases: TGTGCCAGCAGCGTCCAGGGCCCCTACAATGAGCAGTTCTTC. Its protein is CASSVQGPYNEQFF.

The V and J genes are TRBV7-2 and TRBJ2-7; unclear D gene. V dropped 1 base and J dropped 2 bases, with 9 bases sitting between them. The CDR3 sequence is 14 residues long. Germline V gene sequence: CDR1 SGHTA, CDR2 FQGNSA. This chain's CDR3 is CASSLVQLTYEQYF. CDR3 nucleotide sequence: TGTGCCAGCAGCTTAGTCCAGTTAACCTACGAGCAGTACTTC.

CDR3 nucleotide sequence: TGTGCCATCAGTGAGTCATCGGTTGAAGCTTTCTTT. Encoded protein: CAISESSVEAFF. V and J are TRBV10-3 and TRBJ1-1; D unresolved. Trimming left V 0 bases short and J 7 bases short, with 6 bases between. Germline loops: CDR1 ENHRY, CDR2 SYGVKD. The CDR3 consists of 12 residues.

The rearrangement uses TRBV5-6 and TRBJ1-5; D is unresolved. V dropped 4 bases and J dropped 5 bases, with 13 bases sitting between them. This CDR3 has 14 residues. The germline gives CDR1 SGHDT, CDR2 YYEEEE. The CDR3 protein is CASSGGRPDQPQHF. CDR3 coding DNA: TGTGCCAGCAGCGGCGGGAGACCCGATCAGCCCCAGCATTTT.

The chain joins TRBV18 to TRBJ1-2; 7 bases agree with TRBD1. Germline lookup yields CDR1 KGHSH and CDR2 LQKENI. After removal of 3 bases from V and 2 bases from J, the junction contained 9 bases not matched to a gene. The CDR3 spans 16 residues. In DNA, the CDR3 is TGTGCCAGCTCACCCTCGGTCCGACAGGGCAACTATGGCTACACCTTC. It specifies CASSPSVRQGNYGYTF.